This T cell receptor beta chain was profiled in a study of regulatory T cells in long-lasting Graves disease. This sample's time point: newly diagnosed GD, antithyroid drugs for less than 3 months. PBMCs were the source of the RNA used for TCR sequencing. HTBI primers from iRepertoire and Arm-PCR of CDR3 regions yielded the TCR beta libraries. TCRdb analysed the multiplex PCR reads with MiXCR anew, one entry per CDR3 protein. In the table there are some 500,000 distinct CDR3 sequences, roughly a sixth of which are singletons. The CDR3 totals 12 residues. V lost 2 bases and J lost 4, with 5 bases in between. Germline CDR1 LGHDT, CDR2 YNNKEL (reference sequence). These data were also reused for a study on T cells in Graves' hyperthyroidism and ophthalmopathy. That source adds: First-round RT-PCR targeting the TCR CDR3 was performed with the HTBI primer set.

The sample was peripheral blood mononuclear cells (PBMCs), taken at new diagnosis, from a patient treated with antithyroid drugs. This TCR derives from a woman aged 35-60 years with Graves disease. This chain uses TRBV3-1 with TRBJ1-2, with D uncertain. CDR3 bases: TGTGCCAGCAGCCAATTGGCCTATGGCTACACCTTC. Protein sequence: CASSQLAYGYTF.